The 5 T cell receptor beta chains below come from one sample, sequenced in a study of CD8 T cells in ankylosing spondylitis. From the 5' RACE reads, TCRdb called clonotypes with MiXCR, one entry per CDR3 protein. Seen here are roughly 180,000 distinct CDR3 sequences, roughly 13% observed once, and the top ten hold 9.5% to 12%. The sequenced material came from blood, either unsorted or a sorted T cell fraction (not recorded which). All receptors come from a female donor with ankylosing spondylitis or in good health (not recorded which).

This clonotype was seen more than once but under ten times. The CDR3 protein is CSASRASRSSYEQYF. Here the CDR3 DNA reads TGCAGTGCTTCCCGGGCTAGCCGTAGCTCCTACGAGCAGTACTTC. The chain links TRBV20-1 to TRBJ2-7, with D possibly TRBD2 on 5 matching bases. Per the germline V gene, CDR1 is DFQATT and CDR2 is SNEGSKA (reference sequence). Trimming took 5 bases from V and 0 from J, leaving 17 bases between them. This CDR3 is 15 amino acids long.

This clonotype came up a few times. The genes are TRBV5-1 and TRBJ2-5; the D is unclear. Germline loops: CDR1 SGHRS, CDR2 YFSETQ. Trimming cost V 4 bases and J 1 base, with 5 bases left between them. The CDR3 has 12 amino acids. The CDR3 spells CASSGSQETQYF. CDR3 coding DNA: TGCGCCAGCAGCGGCAGCCAAGAGACCCAGTACTTC.

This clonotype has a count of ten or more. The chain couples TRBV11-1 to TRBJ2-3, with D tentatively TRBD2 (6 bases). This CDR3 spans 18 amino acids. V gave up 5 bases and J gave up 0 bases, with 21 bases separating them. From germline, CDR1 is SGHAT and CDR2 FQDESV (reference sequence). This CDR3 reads CASSHIGGSGVSTDTQYF. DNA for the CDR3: TGTGCCAGCAGCCACATAGGAGGGAGCGGAGTGAGCACAGATACGCAGTATTTT.

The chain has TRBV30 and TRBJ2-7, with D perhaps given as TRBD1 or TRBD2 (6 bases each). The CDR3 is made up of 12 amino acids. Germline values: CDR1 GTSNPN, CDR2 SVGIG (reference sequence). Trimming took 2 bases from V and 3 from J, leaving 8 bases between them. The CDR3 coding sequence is TGTGCCTGGAGTAGGGGGGTCTACGAGCAGTACTTC. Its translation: CAWSRGVYEQYF.

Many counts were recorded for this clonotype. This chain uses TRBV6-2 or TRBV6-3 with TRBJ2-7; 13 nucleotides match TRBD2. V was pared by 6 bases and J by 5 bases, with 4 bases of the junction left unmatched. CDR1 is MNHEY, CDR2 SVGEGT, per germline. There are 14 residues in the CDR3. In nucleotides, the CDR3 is TGTGCCAGCAGACTAGCGGGAGGGAGCGACGAGCAGTACTTC. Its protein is CASRLAGGSDEQYF.